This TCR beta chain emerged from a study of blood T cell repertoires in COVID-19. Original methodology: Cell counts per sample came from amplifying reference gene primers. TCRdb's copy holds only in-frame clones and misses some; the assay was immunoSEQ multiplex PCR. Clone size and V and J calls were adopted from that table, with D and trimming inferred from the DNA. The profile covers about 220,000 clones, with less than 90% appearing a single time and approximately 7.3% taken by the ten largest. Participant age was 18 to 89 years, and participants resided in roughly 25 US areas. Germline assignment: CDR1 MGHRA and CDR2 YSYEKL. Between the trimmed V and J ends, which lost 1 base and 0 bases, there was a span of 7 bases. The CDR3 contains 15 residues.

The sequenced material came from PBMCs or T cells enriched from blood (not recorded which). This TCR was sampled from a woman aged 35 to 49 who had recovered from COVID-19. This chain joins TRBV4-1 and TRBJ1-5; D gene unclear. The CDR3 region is CASSQGYFSNQPQHF. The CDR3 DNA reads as TGCGCCAGCAGCCAAGGGTACTTTAGCAATCAGCCCCAGCATTTT.